The 12 T cell receptor beta chains given below trace back to one sample, sequenced in a study of T cells after yellow fever vaccination. TCRdb itself ran the 5' RACE reads through MiXCR, one entry per CDR3 protein. The sample holds about 99,000 distinct CDR3 sequences, 4.5% to 6% seen once. The specimen was CD8+ T cells sorted from PBMCs, collected 10 days after the yellow fever booster vaccination. Source of these receptors: a man between 18 and 35 years old who received the YFV17D yellow fever vaccine.

This clonotype showed up just a few times. J is TRBJ2-1 and V is TRBV19; tentatively, D is TRBD1 (6 bases). Germline V gene data show CDR1 as LNHDA and CDR2 as SQIVND (reference sequence). Trimming took off 11 bases at V and 5 bases at J, with 13 bases between the two ends. The CDR3 sequence is 12 residues long. DNA of the CDR3: TGTGCCCTCCGGACAGCTGACAATGAGCAGTTCTTC. This gives the protein CALRTADNEQFF. Complete variable domain (other parts from reference TRBV19 and TRBJ2-1): DGGITQSPKYLFRKEGQNVTLSCEQNLNHDAMYWYRQDPGQGLRLIYYSQIVNDFQKGDIAEGYSVSREKKESFPLTVTSAQKNPTAFYLCALRTADNEQFFGPGTRLTVL.

V is TRBV9 and J is TRBJ1-1; maybe TRBD1 (5 bases). This CDR3 spans 15 amino acids. The ends were cut back, 4 bases at V and 4 bases at J, with 17 bases in the middle. Germline V lookup: CDR1 SGDLS, CDR2 YYNGEE. Written as DNA, the CDR3 is TGTGCCAGCAGCCCCCCCGCCGGGGCGAGCACTGAAGCTTTCTTT. Residues: CASSPPAGASTEAFF.

This clonotype was detected only a few times. The gene calls are TRBV4-1 and TRBJ2-1, with 9 bases matching TRBD2. V shed 5 bases, J shed 8 bases, and the junction held 13 bases outside the gene matches. Germline values: CDR1 MGHRA, CDR2 YSYEKL. CDR3 length: 16 amino acids. CDR3 sequence (DNA): TGCGCCAGCAGCGCCCGCTGGCGGGGGGGCCGGGATGAGCAGTTCTTC. It yields the protein CASSARWRGGRDEQFF.

This clonotype has at least ten counts. The V call is TRBV6-6, the J call TRBJ2-7, with D perhaps TRBD1 (6 bases). Between the trimmed V and J ends, which lost 2 bases and 4 bases, there was a span of 9 bases. The germline V gene encodes CDR1 MNHNY and CDR2 SVGAGI (reference sequence). The CDR3 contains 13 residues. The CDR3 here is CASSYATGYEQYV. The CDR3 region has the DNA TGTGCCAGCAGTTACGCAACAGGGTACGAGCAGTACGTC.

The V gene is TRBV7-7, the J gene TRBJ2-2; perhaps TRBD1 as D (5 bases). The CDR3 is 15 residues long. Germline V gene sequence: CDR1 SSHAT, CDR2 FNYEAQ (reference sequence). Trimming pared 1 base from V and 3 bases from J, leaving 9 bases between. This CDR3 reads CASSLVVGDTGELFF. DNA of the CDR3: TGTGCCAGCAGCTTAGTTGTAGGGGACACCGGGGAGCTGTTTTTT.

This clonotype was observed a handful of times. This sequence joins TRBV27 and TRBJ1-2, with D unresolved. From germline, CDR1 is MNHEY and CDR2 SMNVEV (reference sequence). This CDR3 contains 13 residues. Trimming took 5 bases from V and 4 from J, leaving 11 bases between them. CDR3 sequence: CASSRTVLYGYTF. The CDR3 region has the DNA TGTGCCAGCAGTAGGACCGTACTCTATGGCTACACCTTC.

CDR3 loop: CASKGLRLGVRATGELFF. CDR3 sequence (DNA): TGTGCCAGCAAAGGACTGAGGTTGGGAGTTCGGGCCACCGGGGAGCTGTTTTTT. The genes are TRBV7-9 and TRBJ2-2, with D possibly matching TRBD2 (5 bases). This CDR3 is 18 amino acids long. Germline CDR1 is SEHNR and CDR2 is FQNEAQ (reference sequence). Deletions cut 7 bases from V and 4 bases from J, with 25 bases between.

This clonotype was observed at least ten times. The J gene is TRBJ2-3, the V gene TRBV7-9, with D possibly matching TRBD2 (5 bases). CDR3 length: 11 residues. Germline V CDR1 and CDR2: SEHNR, FQNEAQ (reference sequence). Trimming took off 5 bases at V and 11 bases at J, with 11 bases between the two ends. CDR3 DNA sequence: TGTGCCAGCAGCCCACTCCGGGAGCAGTATTTT. The encoded protein is CASSPLREQYF.

The chain links TRBV5-1 to TRBJ2-3; D may be TRBD1 (7 bases). Between the trimmed V and J ends, which lost 6 bases and 4 bases, there was a span of 15 bases. This CDR3 comprises 14 residues. Germline V CDR1 and CDR2: SGHRS, YFSETQ. The CDR3 DNA is TGCGCCAGCACGGAGGAGGGGGCCTCAGATACGCAGTATTTT. The encoded protein is CASTEEGASDTQYF.

This clonotype showed up many times. This sequence joins TRBV12-3 or TRBV12-4 and TRBJ2-7; no clear D gene. Deletions cut 1 base from V and 3 bases from J, with 4 bases between. The CDR3 has 12 residues. Here the CDR3 reads CASSLGFYEQYV. CDR3 DNA sequence: TGTGCCAGCAGTTTAGGATTCTACGAGCAGTACGTC.

This clonotype turned up a few times. The chain joins TRBV7-2 to TRBJ2-1; D not resolved. Germline V gene data show CDR1 as SGHTA and CDR2 as FQGNSA. The CDR3 is made up of 15 amino acids. The V and J ends lost 1 base and 3 bases respectively, with 10 bases between them. CDR3 nucleotide sequence: TGTGCCAGCAGCTTAGAGAGGTCAATCTACAATGAGCAGTTCTTC. It translates to CASSLERSIYNEQFF.

This clonotype was found a few times. This sequence joins TRBV27 and TRBJ2-5; TRBD1 is a possible D gene (6 bases). This CDR3 contains 16 residues. Germline V gene sequence: CDR1 MNHEY, CDR2 SMNVEV (reference sequence). V lost 0 bases and J 4 bases, leaving 15 bases between the germline ends. CDR3 loop: CASSLSGVTGGETQYF. CDR3 bases: TGTGCCAGCAGTTTATCTGGGGTGACAGGCGGAGAGACCCAGTACTTC.